This T cell receptor beta chain was identified during a study of shared clonotypes between healthy human individuals. This table comes from immunoSEQ multiplex PCR, and its TCRdb copy is limited to in-frame clones, with some not included. Of over 400,000 clones listed, almost 80% are singletons. Trimming took off 3 bases at V and 5 bases at J, with 9 bases between the two ends. Looked up from germline, CDR1 is MDHEN and CDR2 is SYDVKM. This CDR3 spans 13 amino acids. What was sequenced was PBMCs. This clonotype was obtained from a woman aged 40-49 years in good health. Some clones in this sample may be carry-over from other donors' samples. This chain joins TRBV28 and TRBJ2-3; D remains unclear. In DNA, the CDR3 is TGTGCCAGCAGTTTTCGGGCCAAAGATACGCAGTATTTT. As protein: CASSFRAKDTQYF.